A single TCR beta chain is shown here with its context. The target antigen is unknown. These data are taken from a study of siplizumab effects on memory and regulatory T cells. General study findings and limits: Left unconfirmed was the suppressive function of proliferating Tregs from siplizumab cultures. Roughly 75-97% of proliferating CD4+ or CD8+ clones lacked a naive or memory phenotype that could be assigned. Naive T cells appeared more varied than memory cells and looked like key alloresponse contributors.

For every sample, about 10^5 TCR templates were assayed. Method: immunoSEQ multiplex PCR; TCRdb's copy keeps in-frame clones and lacks some. The sample has about 100,000 clones; about 91% are singletons. The germline CDR1 and CDR2 sequences are LGHNA and YNFKEQ. CDR3 length: 16 residues. Between the trimmed V and J ends, which lost 0 bases and 5 bases, there was a span of 16 bases. This TCR was recovered from a human donor in good health. This chain connects TRBV4-2 to TRBJ1-2; D uncertain. The material sequenced was CD4+ T cells sorted from blood. The CDR3 here is CASSQDPDKFYYGYTF. The CDR3 DNA reads TGTGCCAGCAGCCAAGATCCAGACAAGTTCTATTATGGCTACACCTTC.